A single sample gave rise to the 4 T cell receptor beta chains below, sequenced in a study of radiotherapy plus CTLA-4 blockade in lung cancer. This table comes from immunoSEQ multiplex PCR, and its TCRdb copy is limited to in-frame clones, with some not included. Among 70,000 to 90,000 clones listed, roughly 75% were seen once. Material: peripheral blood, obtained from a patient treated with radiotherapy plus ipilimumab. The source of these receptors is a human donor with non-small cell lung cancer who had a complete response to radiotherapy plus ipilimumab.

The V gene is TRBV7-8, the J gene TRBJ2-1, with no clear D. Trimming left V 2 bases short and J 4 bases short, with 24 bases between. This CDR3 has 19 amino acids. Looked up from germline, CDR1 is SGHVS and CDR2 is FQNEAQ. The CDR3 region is CASSLFFFLPARPYNEQFF. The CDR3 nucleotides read TGTGCCAGCAGCTTATTCTTCTTCCTTCCGGCTAGACCATACAATGAGCAGTTCTTC.

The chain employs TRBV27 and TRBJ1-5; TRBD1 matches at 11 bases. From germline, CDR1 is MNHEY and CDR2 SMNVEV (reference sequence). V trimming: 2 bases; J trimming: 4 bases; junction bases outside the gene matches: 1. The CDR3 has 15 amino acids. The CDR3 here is CASSLGTGGNQPQHF. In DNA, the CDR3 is TGTGCCAGCAGTTTAGGGACAGGGGGTAATCAGCCCCAGCATTTT.

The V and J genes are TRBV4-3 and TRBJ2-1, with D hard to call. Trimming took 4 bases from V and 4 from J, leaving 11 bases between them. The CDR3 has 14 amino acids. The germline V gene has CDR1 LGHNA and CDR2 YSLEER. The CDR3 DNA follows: TGCGCCAGCAGCCTTCTGTCGGGTTACAATGAGCAGTTCTTC. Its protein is CASSLLSGYNEQFF.

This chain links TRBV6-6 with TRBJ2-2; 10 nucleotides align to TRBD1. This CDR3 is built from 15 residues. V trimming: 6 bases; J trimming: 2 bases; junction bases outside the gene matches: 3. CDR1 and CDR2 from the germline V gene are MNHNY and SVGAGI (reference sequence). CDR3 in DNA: TGTGCCAGCAGACAGACAGGGGGCAACACCGGGGAGCTGTTTTTT. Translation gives CASRQTGGNTGELFF.